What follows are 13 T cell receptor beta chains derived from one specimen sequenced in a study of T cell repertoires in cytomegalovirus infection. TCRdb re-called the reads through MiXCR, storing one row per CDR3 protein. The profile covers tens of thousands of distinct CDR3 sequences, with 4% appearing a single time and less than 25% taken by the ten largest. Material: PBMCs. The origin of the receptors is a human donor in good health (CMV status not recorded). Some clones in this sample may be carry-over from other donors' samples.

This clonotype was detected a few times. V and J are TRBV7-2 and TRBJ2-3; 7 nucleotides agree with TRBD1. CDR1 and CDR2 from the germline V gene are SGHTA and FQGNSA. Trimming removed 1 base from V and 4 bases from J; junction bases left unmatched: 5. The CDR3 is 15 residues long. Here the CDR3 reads CASSLGQGDADTQYF. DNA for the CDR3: TGTGCCAGCAGCTTAGGGCAGGGGGACGCAGATACGCAGTATTTT. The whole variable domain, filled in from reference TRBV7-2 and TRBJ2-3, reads GAGVSQSPSNKVTEKGKDVELRCDPISGHTALYWYRQSLGQGLEFLIYFQGNSAPDKSGLPSDRFSAERTGGSVSTLTIQRTQQEDSAVYLCASSLGQGDADTQYFGPGTRLTVL.

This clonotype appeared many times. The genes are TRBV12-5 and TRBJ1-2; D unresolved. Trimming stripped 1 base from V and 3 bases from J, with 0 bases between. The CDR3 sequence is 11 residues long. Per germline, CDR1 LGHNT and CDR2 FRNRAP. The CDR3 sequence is CASGLDYGYTF. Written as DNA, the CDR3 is TGTGCTAGTGGTTTGGACTATGGCTACACCTTC.

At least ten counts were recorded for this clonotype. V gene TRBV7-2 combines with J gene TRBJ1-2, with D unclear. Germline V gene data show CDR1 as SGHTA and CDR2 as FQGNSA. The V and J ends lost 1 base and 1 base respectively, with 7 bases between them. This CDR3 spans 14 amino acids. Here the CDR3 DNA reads TGTGCCAGCAGCTTAGATCTGATTAACTATGGCTACACCTTC. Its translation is CASSLDLINYGYTF.

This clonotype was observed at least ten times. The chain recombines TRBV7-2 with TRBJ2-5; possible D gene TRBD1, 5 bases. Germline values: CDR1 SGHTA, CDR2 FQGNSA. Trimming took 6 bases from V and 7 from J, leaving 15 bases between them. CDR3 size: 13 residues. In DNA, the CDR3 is TGTGCCAGCAGTCAACAGGCCCCAGGGACCCAGTACTTC. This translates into CASSQQAPGTQYF.

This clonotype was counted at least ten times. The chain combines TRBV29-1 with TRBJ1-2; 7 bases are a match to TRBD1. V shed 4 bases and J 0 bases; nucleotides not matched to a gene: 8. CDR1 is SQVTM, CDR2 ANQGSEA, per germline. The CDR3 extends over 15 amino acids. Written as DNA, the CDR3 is TGCAGCGTTGTTTTCGGACAGGCAGCTAACTATGGCTACACCTTC. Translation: CSVVFGQAANYGYTF.

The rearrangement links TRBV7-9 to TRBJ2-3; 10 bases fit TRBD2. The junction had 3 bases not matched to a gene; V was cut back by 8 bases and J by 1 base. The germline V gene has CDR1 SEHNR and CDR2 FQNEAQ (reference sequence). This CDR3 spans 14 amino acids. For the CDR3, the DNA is TGTGCCAGCGTAGCGGGAGGAGGCACAGATACGCAGTATTTT. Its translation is CASVAGGGTDTQYF.

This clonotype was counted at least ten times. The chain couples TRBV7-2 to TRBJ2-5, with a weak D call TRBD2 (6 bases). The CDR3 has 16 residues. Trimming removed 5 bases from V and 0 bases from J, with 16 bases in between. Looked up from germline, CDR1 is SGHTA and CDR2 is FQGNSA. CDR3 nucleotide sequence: TGTGCCAGCAGCCTTGGCGGGGCAGATTACCAAGAGACCCAGTACTTC. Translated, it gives CASSLGGADYQETQYF.

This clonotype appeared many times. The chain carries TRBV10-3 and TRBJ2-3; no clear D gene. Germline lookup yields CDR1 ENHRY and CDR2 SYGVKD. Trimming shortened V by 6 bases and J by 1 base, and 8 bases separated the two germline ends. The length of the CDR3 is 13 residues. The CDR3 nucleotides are TGTGCCATCAGCAAAACTCGCACAGATACGCAGTATTTT. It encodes CAISKTRTDTQYF.

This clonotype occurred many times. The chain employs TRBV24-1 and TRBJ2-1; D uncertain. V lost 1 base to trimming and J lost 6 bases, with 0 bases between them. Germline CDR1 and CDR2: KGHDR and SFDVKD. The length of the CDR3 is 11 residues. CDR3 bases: TGTGCCACCAGTGATTTCAATGAGCAGTTCTTC. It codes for CATSDFNEQFF.

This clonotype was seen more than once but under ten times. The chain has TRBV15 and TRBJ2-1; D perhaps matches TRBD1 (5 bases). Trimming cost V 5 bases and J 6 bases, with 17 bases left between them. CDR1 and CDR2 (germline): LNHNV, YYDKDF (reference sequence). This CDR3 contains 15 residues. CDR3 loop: CATSPEGRVGNEQFF. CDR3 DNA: TGTGCCACCAGCCCGGAAGGCAGGGTTGGCAATGAGCAGTTCTTC.

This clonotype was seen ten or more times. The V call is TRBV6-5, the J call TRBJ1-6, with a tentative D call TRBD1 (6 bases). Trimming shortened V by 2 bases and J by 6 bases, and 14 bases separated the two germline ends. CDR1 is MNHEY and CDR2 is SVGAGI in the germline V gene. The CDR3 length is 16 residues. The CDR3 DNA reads TGTGCCAGCAGTTACACGCCTCAGGGGTTTAATTCACCCCTCCACTTT. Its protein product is CASSYTPQGFNSPLHF.

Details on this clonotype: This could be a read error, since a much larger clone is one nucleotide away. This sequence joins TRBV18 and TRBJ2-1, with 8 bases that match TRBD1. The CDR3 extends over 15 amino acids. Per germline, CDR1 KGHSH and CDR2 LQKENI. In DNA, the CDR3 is TGTGCCAACTCACCGCTGAGACAGGGGAATCGCGAGCAGTTCTTC. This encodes CANSPLRQGNREQFF.

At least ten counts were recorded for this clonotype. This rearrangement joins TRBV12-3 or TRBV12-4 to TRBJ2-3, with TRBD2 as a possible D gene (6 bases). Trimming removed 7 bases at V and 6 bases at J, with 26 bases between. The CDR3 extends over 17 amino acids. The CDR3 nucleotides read TGTGCCAGCAACGCCCCGGGTAGCGGACCCCCTAGGGATACGCAGTATTTT. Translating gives CASNAPGSGPPRDTQYF.